One and the same sample provided the 32 T cell receptor beta chains below, sequenced in a study of cytomegalovirus exposure and HLA in healthy donors. Amplification used 60 Vbeta primers and 13 Jbeta primers. The method was immunoSEQ multiplex PCR; TCRdb's version includes in-frame clones alone and lacks a portion of them. Among about 150,000 clones, around four fifths were seen once, and the ten largest hold more than 1.1%. The sample was PBMCs. These receptors were taken from a woman in her twenties or thirties in good health and CMV-seronegative.

The chain couples TRBV2 to TRBJ1-1; D is perhaps TRBD1 (6 bases). The germline CDR1 and CDR2 sequences are SNHLY and FYNNEI. Trimming removed 7 bases from V and 2 bases from J, with 14 bases in between. The CDR3 totals 14 residues. DNA for the CDR3: TGTGCCAGCACGTTAGAGGGGGTAAACACTGAAGCTTTCTTT. Translation: CASTLEGVNTEAFF.

The chain employs TRBV7-9 and TRBJ1-6, with TRBD1 identical over 10 bases. Germline-derived CDR1 and CDR2 are SEHNR and FQNEAQ (reference sequence). The CDR3 runs to 15 residues. J was trimmed by 10 bases and V by 5 bases; bases with no gene match: 8. The CDR3 is CASSPAGTGESPLHF. For the CDR3, the DNA is TGTGCCAGCAGCCCCGCCGGGACAGGGGAATCACCCCTCCACTTT. Filled out from reference TRBV7-9 and TRBJ1-6, the complete variable domain reads DTGVSQNPRHKITKRGQNVTFRCDPISEHNRLYWYRQTLGQGPEFLTYFQNEAQLEKSRLLSDRFSAERPKGSFSTLEIQRTEQGDSAMYLCASSPAGTGESPLHFGNGTRLTVT.

J is TRBJ1-5 and V is TRBV5-1; tentative D call: TRBD1 (6 bases). This CDR3 has 16 residues. The V end was cut by 0 bases, the J end by 2 bases, with 12 bases between. Per the germline V gene, CDR1 is SGHRS and CDR2 is YFSETQ. In DNA, the CDR3 is TGCGCCAGCAGCTTGGGTCAATCAGGGGGCAATCAGCCCCAGCATTTT. Protein product: CASSLGQSGGNQPQHF. The variable domain in full, with the rest retrieved from reference TRBV5-1 and TRBJ1-5, is KAGVTQTPRYLIKTRGQQVTLSCSPISGHRSVSWYQQTPGQGLQFLFEYFSETQRNKGNFPGRFSGRQFSNSRSEMNVSTLELGDSALYLCASSLGQSGGNQPQHFGDGTRLSIL.

The chain recombines TRBV5-6 with TRBJ2-7, with D possibly being TRBD1 (6 bases). CDR3 length: 12 amino acids. Germline CDR1 reads SGHDT; CDR2 reads YYEEEE. Trimming shortened V by 4 bases and J by 4 bases, and 9 bases separated the two germline ends. CDR3 in DNA: TGTGCCAGCAGCCGGACAGATTACGAGCAGTACTTC. As protein: CASSRTDYEQYF.

CDR3 bases: TGTGCCTGGCTACCCAGACAACTGAAGAACACTGAAGCTTTCTTT. Translation: CAWLPRQLKNTEAFF. The chain combines TRBV30 with TRBJ1-1; the D is unclear. V lost 5 bases to trimming and J lost 1 base, with 17 bases between them. Germline loops: CDR1 GTSNPN, CDR2 SVGIG (reference sequence). The CDR3 has 15 amino acids.

In this sample, this clone turned up a few times. The chain joins TRBV7-2 to TRBJ2-1, with no clear D. The V gene lost 5 bases and the J gene lost 4 bases, with 9 bases spanning the gap. The CDR3 is 13 residues long. Germline V gene sequence: CDR1 SGHTA, CDR2 FQGNSA. DNA of the CDR3: TGTGCCAGCAGCCCGTGGGCTTACAATGAGCAGTTCTTC. Its translation: CASSPWAYNEQFF.

V and J are TRBV4-1 and TRBJ2-3, with TRBD2 identical over 8 bases. The CDR3 length is 16 residues. Germline values: CDR1 MGHRA, CDR2 YSYEKL. J gave up 5 bases and V 4 bases, and 11 bases lay outside the gene matches. CDR3 residues: CASSRMGLAGGDTQYF. As DNA, the CDR3 is TGCGCCAGCAGCCGGATGGGGCTAGCGGGCGGAGATACGCAGTATTTT.

V gene TRBV5-1 combines with J gene TRBJ2-5, with 7 bases matching TRBD1. The germline gives CDR1 SGHRS, CDR2 YFSETQ. The CDR3 is 15 residues long. Germline trimming cut 3 bases from V and 1 base from J; bases unmatched to any gene: 6. DNA for the CDR3: TGCGCCAGCAGCTACCTTACAGGGGTCCAAGAGACCCAGTACTTC. Residues: CASSYLTGVQETQYF.

The rearrangement links TRBV27 to TRBJ1-5, with 7 bases identical to TRBD1. CDR3 length equals 13 residues. Looked up from germline, CDR1 is MNHEY and CDR2 is SMNVEV (reference sequence). Losses at the gene ends were 5 bases for V and 9 bases for J; bases not matched to a gene: 7. CDR3 bases: TGTGCCAGCAGTCAACAGGGGTCCTCGCCCCAGCATTTT. Translation: CASSQQGSSPQHF.

The genes are TRBV30 and TRBJ1-1, with 8 bases lining up with TRBD1. The CDR3 is made up of 16 amino acids. The germline gives CDR1 GTSNPN, CDR2 SVGIG (reference sequence). V lost 3 bases and J lost 1; bases outside the gene matches: 10. The CDR3 protein is CAWSQDRVRGNTEAFF. DNA of the CDR3: TGTGCCTGGAGCCAGGACAGGGTTCGAGGGAACACTGAAGCTTTCTTT.

The chain has TRBV5-1 and TRBJ2-2; no firm D call. V was shortened by 1 base and J by 3 bases, with 10 bases between the two germline ends. Per germline, CDR1 SGHRS and CDR2 YFSETQ. The CDR3 runs 15 residues. The DNA of the CDR3 is TGCGCCAGCAGCTTGTTTTCCACACACACCGGGGAGCTGTTTTTT. Protein sequence: CASSLFSTHTGELFF.

This clone was recorded only once. The V gene is TRBV6-1, the J gene TRBJ2-3, with D unresolved. V lost 1 base to trimming and J lost 5 bases, with 19 bases between them. CDR1 MNHNS and CDR2 SASEGT come from the germline V gene. The CDR3 loop spans 17 amino acids. This CDR3 reads CASSEGQPYGLIDTQYF. The CDR3 DNA reads TGTGCCAGCAGTGAAGGGCAGCCTTACGGGTTGATAGATACGCAGTATTTT.

This chain joins TRBV10-3 and TRBJ2-7; 10 bases line up with TRBD1. V gave up 8 bases and J gave up 0 bases; unmatched junction bases: 4. The CDR3 runs to 14 residues. CDR1 is ENHRY and CDR2 is SYGVKD in the germline V gene. The CDR3 DNA is TGTGCCATCCAGACAGGGGGCGGCTCCTACGAGCAGTACTTC. Residues: CAIQTGGGSYEQYF.

V usage is TRBV19 and J usage is TRBJ2-1, with 7 nucleotides matching TRBD1. Per the germline V gene, CDR1 is LNHDA and CDR2 is SQIVND (reference sequence). The CDR3 runs 14 residues. V was pared by 3 bases and J by 2 bases, with 1 base of the junction left unmatched. For the CDR3, the DNA is TGTGCCAGTAGTATCGGGACAGCCTACAATGAGCAGTTCTTC. As protein: CASSIGTAYNEQFF. Based on the CDR3 plus reference TRBV19 and TRBJ2-1, the full variable domain is DGGITQSPKYLFRKEGQNVTLSCEQNLNHDAMYWYRQDPGQGLRLIYYSQIVNDFQKGDIAEGYSVSREKKESFPLTVTSAQKNPTAFYLCASSIGTAYNEQFFGPGTRLTVL.

The CDR3 protein is CASDTSGDSYEQYF. The CDR3 DNA sequence: TGTGCCAGCGATACTAGCGGGGATTCCTACGAGCAGTACTTC. The chain is built from TRBV6-1 and TRBJ2-7, with 10 bases that match TRBD2. Germline V gives CDR1 MNHNS, CDR2 SASEGT. The CDR3 spans 14 residues. The J segment lost 1 base and the V segment lost 8 bases, leaving 5 bases of the junction unmatched.

This rearrangement joins TRBV2 to TRBJ2-7; D remains unclear. Germline lookup yields CDR1 SNHLY and CDR2 FYNNEI. Trimming pared 4 bases from V and 0 bases from J, leaving 13 bases between. This CDR3 is 15 amino acids long. The CDR3 bases are TGTGCCAGCAGTGGCGCTCCTCTAAGCTCCTACGAGCAGTACTTC. It encodes CASSGAPLSSYEQYF. The full variable domain, in which reference TRBV2 and TRBJ2-7 provide the parts outside the CDR3, is EPEVTQTPSHQVTQMGQEVILRCVPISNHLYFYWYRQILGQKVEFLVSFYNNEISEKSEIFDDQFSVERPDGSNFTLKIRSTKLEDSAMYFCASSGAPLSSYEQYFGPGTRLTVT.

The CDR3 bases are TGCGCCAGCAGCCCATTTCTAGGTGGGACTGAAGCTTTCTTT. The encoded protein is CASSPFLGGTEAFF. The chain joins TRBV5-1 to TRBJ1-1; D is uncertain. CDR1 is SGHRS and CDR2 is YFSETQ in the germline V gene. V was shortened by 4 bases and J by 5 bases, with 15 bases between the two germline ends. The CDR3 consists of 14 residues.

The chain is built from TRBV11-2 and TRBJ2-1, with D tentatively TRBD1 (6 bases). The V and J ends lost 0 bases and 3 bases respectively, with 12 bases between them. Per germline, CDR1 SGHAT and CDR2 FQNNGV. This CDR3 spans 16 amino acids. This chain's CDR3 is CASSLDQRGIYNEQFF. In nucleotides, the CDR3 is TGTGCCAGCAGCTTAGATCAGAGGGGGATCTACAATGAGCAGTTCTTC.

The V call is TRBV2, the J call TRBJ1-1; 7 bases are a match to TRBD1. Trimming cost V 8 bases and J 3 bases; bases outside gene matches: 6. This CDR3 is built from 13 residues. The germline gives CDR1 SNHLY, CDR2 FYNNEI. CDR3 DNA: TGTGCCAGCTCCTCAGACAGGGACACTGAAGCTTTCTTT. This gives the protein CASSSDRDTEAFF.

A remark on this clone: The junction departs from germline at one end; a sequencing error may be responsible. The rearrangement links TRBV4-2 to TRBJ2-7, with 9 bases that match TRBD2. From germline, CDR1 is LGHNA and CDR2 YNFKEQ. This CDR3 is built from 15 residues. The CDR3 sequence: CASSEPSGGTYGQYF. The CDR3 DNA follows: TGTGCCAGCAGCGAACCCAGCGGGGGGACCTACGGGCAGTACTTC.

This chain joins TRBV4-1 and TRBJ1-3; no firm D call. Deletions cut 0 bases from V and 5 bases from J, with 20 bases between. Germline V gene sequence: CDR1 MGHRA, CDR2 YSYEKL. This CDR3 spans 18 amino acids. The DNA for the CDR3 is TGCGCCAGCAGCCAAGATAGAGGCGTCGGGGTAGGGAGAAACACCATATATTTT. Its translation is CASSQDRGVGVGRNTIYF.

This CDR3 reads CASSHGGGYEQYF. DNA for the CDR3: TGCGCCAGCAGCCACGGGGGGGGCTACGAGCAGTACTTC. The rearrangement links TRBV4-1 to TRBJ2-7; TRBD2 matches 8 bases. V lost 3 bases, J lost 3 bases, and 1 base stayed unmatched. Germline assignment: CDR1 MGHRA and CDR2 YSYEKL. The CDR3 has 13 amino acids.

For this clone: Other DNA sequences from this sample encode an identical CDR3 as well. This chain uses TRBV5-1 with TRBJ2-3; 7 bases are a match to TRBD1. Germline CDR1 SGHRS, CDR2 YFSETQ. The CDR3 runs 14 residues. V was pared by 4 bases and J by 0 bases, with 2 bases of the junction left unmatched. The CDR3 nucleotides are TGCGCCAGCAGCCCGACAGGGAGCACAGATACGCAGTATTTT. It encodes CASSPTGSTDTQYF.

V usage is TRBV18 and J usage is TRBJ1-2; D is perhaps TRBD1 (5 bases). V was shortened by 2 bases and J by 4 bases, with 17 bases between the two germline ends. The CDR3 consists of 16 residues. CDR1 is KGHSH, CDR2 LQKENI, per germline. The CDR3 sequence: CASSPSQGRSFYGYTF. The CDR3 region has the DNA TGTGCCAGCTCACCAAGTCAGGGCCGCTCGTTCTATGGCTACACCTTC.

V is TRBV19 and J is TRBJ2-2; 7 bases align to TRBD1. Trimming took 6 bases from V and 5 from J; bases not matched to a gene: 9. CDR3 length: 15 amino acids. CDR1 is LNHDA and CDR2 is SQIVND in the germline V gene (reference sequence). CDR3 sequence reads: CASSMTGLVTGELFF. For the CDR3, the DNA is TGTGCCAGTAGCATGACAGGGTTGGTAACCGGGGAGCTGTTTTTT. The full variable domain, with the rest looked up from reference TRBV19 and TRBJ2-2, is DGGITQSPKYLFRKEGQNVTLSCEQNLNHDAMYWYRQDPGQGLRLIYYSQIVNDFQKGDIAEGYSVSREKKESFPLTVTSAQKNPTAFYLCASSMTGLVTGELFFGEGSRLTVL.

The rearrangement joins TRBV7-9 to TRBJ1-4; D remains ambiguous. The germline V and J ends were trimmed by 3 bases and 0 bases, with 8 bases remaining between them. This CDR3 has 15 amino acids. Looked up from germline, CDR1 is SEHNR and CDR2 is FQNEAQ (reference sequence). The CDR3 sequence: CASSLHTATNEKLFF. As DNA, the CDR3 is TGTGCCAGCAGCTTGCATACAGCAACTAATGAAAAACTGTTTTTT.

The genes are TRBV21-1 and TRBJ2-5; the table assigns TRBD2, which was not confirmed against the DNA. TRBV21-1 corresponds to a pseudogene. CDR3 length: 13 residues. As DNA, the CDR3 is TGTGCCAGCAGCAAGCGAGTCCAAGAGACCCAGTACTTC. This codes for CASSKRVQETQYF.

The chain recombines TRBV28 with TRBJ2-7; TRBD1 matches at 7 bases. Germline lookup yields CDR1 MDHEN and CDR2 SYDVKM. The CDR3 is 15 residues long. With 3 bases clipped from V and 0 bases from J, the junction kept 5 bases outside the gene matches. The chain's CDR3 is CASSFPRGTSYEQYF. The CDR3 DNA follows: TGTGCCAGCAGTTTCCCCAGGGGGACCTCCTACGAGCAGTACTTC.

V is TRBV15 and J is TRBJ2-7; TRBD2 matches 8 bases. The ends lost 0 bases at V and 6 bases at J; junction bases unmatched: 7. The CDR3 length is 15 residues. The germline CDR1 and CDR2 sequences are LNHNV and YYDKDF (reference sequence). CDR3 coding DNA: TGTGCCACCAGCAGAGACCTCGGGGGGGCCGGCGAGCAGTACTTC. As protein: CATSRDLGGAGEQYF. Based on the CDR3 plus reference TRBV15 and TRBJ2-7, the full variable domain is DAMVIQNPRYQVTQFGKPVTLSCSQTLNHNVMYWYQQKSSQAPKLLFHYYDKDFNNEADTPDNFQSRRPNTSFCFLDIRSPGLGDTAMYLCATSRDLGGAGEQYFGPGTRLTVT.

J is TRBJ2-1 and V is TRBV6-6, with D possibly being TRBD2 (7 bases). CDR1 is MNHNY and CDR2 is SVGAGI in the germline V gene (reference sequence). This CDR3 comprises 15 residues. V lost 4 bases and J 9 bases, leaving 19 bases between the germline ends. The CDR3 coding sequence is TGTGCCAGCAGTTTTCCGGGGGGCCGTGATTCTGAGCAGTTCTTC. Its translation: CASSFPGGRDSEQFF.

The V call is TRBV18, the J call TRBJ2-7; D is perhaps TRBD1 (6 bases). Germline-derived CDR1 and CDR2 are KGHSH and LQKENI. The CDR3 extends over 15 amino acids. Trimming shortened V by 3 bases and J by 3 bases, and 15 bases separated the two germline ends. The CDR3 region is CASSPQQGGDYEQYF. The DNA for the CDR3 is TGTGCCAGCTCACCGCAACAGGGTGGGGACTACGAGCAGTACTTC.

The gene calls are TRBV5-5 and TRBJ2-7, with a weak D call TRBD1 (6 bases). Trimming took 4 bases from V and 2 from J, leaving 16 bases between them. Germline V gives CDR1 SGHKS, CDR2 YYEKEE (reference sequence). CDR3 length: 15 residues. Here the CDR3 reads CASSRVGAGAYEQYF. CDR3 DNA sequence: TGTGCCAGCAGCCGTGTTGGAGCAGGGGCCTACGAGCAGTACTTC.